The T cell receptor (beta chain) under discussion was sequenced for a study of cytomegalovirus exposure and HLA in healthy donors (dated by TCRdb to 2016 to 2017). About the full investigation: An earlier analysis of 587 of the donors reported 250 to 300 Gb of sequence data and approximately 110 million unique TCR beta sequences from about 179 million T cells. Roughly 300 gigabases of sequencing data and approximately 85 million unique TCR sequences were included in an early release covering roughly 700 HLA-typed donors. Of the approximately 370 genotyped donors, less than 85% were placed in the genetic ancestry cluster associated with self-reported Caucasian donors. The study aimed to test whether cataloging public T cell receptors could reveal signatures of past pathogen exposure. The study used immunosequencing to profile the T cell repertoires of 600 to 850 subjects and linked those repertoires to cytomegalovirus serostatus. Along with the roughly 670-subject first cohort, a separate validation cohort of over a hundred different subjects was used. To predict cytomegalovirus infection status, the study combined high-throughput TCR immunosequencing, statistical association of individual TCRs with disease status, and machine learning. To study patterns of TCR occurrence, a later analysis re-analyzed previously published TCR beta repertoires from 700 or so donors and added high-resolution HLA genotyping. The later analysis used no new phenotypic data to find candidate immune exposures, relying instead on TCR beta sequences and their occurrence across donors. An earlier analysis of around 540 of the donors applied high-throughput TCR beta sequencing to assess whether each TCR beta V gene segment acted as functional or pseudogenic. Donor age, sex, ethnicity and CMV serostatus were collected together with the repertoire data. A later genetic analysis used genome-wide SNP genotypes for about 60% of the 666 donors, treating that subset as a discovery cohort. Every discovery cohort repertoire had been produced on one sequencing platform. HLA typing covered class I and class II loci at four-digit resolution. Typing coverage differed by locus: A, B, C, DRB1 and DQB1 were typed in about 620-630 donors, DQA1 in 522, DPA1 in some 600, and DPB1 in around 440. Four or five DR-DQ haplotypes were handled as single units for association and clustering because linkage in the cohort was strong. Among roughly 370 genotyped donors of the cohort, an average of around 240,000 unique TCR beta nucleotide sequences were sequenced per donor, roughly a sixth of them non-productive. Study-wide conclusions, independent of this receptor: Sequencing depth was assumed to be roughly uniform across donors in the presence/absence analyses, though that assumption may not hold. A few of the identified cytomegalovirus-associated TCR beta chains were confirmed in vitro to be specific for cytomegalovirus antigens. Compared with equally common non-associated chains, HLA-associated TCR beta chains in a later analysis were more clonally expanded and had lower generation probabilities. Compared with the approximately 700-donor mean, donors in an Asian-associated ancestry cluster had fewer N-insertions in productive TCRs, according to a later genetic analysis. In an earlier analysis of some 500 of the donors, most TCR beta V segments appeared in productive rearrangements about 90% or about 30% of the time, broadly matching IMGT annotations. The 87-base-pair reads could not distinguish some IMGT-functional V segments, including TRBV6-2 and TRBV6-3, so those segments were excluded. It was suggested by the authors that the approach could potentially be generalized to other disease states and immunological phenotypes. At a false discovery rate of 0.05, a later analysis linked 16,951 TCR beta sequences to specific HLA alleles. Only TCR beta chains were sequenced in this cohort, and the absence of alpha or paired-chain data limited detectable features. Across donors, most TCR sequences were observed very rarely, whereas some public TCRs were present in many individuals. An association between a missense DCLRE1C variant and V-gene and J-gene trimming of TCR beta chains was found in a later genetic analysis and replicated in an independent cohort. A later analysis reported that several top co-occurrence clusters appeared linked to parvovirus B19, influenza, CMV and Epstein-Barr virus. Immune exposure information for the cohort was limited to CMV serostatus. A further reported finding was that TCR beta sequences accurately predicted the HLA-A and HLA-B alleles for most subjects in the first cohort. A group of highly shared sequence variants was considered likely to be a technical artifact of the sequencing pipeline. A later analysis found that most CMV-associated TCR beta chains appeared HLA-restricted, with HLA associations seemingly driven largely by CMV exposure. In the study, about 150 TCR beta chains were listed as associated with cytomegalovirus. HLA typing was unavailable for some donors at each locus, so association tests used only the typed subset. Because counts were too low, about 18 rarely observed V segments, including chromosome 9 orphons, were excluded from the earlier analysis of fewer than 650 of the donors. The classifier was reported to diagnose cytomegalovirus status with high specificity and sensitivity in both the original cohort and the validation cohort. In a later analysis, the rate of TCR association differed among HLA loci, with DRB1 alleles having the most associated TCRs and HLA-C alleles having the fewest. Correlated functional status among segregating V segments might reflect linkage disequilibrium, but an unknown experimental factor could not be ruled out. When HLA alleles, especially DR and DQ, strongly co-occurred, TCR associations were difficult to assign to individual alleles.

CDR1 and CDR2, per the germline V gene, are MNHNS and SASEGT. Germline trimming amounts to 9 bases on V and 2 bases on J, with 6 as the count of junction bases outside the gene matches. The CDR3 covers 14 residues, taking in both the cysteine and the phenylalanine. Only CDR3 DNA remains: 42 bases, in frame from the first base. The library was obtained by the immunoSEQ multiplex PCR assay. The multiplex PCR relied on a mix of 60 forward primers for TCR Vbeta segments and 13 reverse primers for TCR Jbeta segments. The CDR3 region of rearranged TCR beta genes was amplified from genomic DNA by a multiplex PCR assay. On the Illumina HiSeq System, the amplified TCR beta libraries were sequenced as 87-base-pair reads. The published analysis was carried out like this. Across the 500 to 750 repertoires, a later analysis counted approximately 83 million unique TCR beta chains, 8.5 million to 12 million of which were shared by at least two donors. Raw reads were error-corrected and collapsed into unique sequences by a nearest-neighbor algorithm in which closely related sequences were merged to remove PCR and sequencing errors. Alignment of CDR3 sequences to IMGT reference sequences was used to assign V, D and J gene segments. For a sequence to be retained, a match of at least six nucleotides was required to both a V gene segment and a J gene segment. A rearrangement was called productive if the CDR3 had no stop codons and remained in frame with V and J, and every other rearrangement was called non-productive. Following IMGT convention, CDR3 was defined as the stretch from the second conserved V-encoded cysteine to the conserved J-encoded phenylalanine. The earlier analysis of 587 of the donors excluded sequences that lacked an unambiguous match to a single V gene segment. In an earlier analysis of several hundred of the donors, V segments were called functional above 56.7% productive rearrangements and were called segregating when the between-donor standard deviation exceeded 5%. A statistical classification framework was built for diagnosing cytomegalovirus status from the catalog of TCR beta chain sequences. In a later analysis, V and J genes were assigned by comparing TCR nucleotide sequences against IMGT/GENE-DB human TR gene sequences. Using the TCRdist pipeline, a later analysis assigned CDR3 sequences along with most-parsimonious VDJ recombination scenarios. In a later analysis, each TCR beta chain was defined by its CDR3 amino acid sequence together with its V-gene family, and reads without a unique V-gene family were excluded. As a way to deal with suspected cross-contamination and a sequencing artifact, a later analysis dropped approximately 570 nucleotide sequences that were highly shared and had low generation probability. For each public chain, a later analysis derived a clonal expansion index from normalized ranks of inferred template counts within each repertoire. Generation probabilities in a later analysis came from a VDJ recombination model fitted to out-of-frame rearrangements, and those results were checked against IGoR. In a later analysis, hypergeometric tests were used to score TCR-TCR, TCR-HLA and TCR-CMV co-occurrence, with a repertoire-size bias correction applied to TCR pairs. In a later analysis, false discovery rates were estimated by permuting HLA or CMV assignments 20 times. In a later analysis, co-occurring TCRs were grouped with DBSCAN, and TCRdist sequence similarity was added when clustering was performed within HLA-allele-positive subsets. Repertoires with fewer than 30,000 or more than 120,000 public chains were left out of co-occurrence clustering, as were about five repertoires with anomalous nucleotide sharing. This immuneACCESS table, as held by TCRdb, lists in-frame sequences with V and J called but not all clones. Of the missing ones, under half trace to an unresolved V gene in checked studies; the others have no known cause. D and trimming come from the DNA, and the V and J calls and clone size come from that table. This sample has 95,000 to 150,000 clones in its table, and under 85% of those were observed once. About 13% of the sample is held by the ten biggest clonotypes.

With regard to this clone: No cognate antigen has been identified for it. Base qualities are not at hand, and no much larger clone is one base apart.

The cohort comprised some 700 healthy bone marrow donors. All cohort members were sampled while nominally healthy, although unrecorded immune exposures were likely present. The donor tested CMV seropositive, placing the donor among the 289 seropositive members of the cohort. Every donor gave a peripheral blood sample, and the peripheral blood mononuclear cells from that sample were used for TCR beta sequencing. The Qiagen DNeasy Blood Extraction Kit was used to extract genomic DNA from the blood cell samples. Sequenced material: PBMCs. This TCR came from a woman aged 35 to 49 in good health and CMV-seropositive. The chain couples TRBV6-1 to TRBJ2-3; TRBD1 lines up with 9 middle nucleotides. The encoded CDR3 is CASWDRVLTDTQYF. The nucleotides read TGTGCCAGTTGGGACAGGGTTCTCACAGATACGCAGTATTTT.